A single sample is the source of the 3 T cell receptor beta chains below, sequenced in a study of CD4 T cells in relation to SARS-CoV-2 and coronaviruses. Which antigens these TCRs recognize remains unknown. Produced via immunoSEQ multiplex PCR; TCRdb's table is partial and in-frame only. This table holds under 20,000 clones, about 80% found once. Before the COVID-19 pandemic, during about 2011-2019, CD4+ T cells were taken from unexposed donors. After approximately ten days of culture, CD4+ T cells were isolated. The sample consisted of CD4+ T cells from PBMCs, cultured in vitro. The receptors here all came from a human donor in good health.

This clone has just one count. J is TRBJ1-1 and V is TRBV27; D is unclear. The V gene's germline CDR1 is MNHEY and CDR2 SMNVEV (reference sequence). V shed 4 bases and J shed 10 bases, with 13 bases lying between them. This CDR3 is 12 amino acids long. Here the CDR3 reads CASSSPGVAAFF. CDR3 sequence (DNA): TGTGCCAGCAGTTCACCTGGGGTCGCAGCTTTCTTT.

The V gene is TRBV5-1, the J gene TRBJ2-3; D is unresolved. The V and J ends lost 4 bases and 2 bases respectively, with 8 bases between them. Germline assignment: CDR1 SGHRS and CDR2 YFSETQ. The CDR3 totals 13 residues. CDR3 DNA: TGCGCCAGCAGCCCACTACTCACAGATACGCAGTATTTT. Translation gives CASSPLLTDTQYF.

This sequence joins TRBV30 and TRBJ1-1; no definite D call. Germline CDR1 and CDR2: GTSNPN and SVGIG (reference sequence). The germline V and J ends were trimmed by 0 bases and 8 bases, with 7 bases remaining between them. The CDR3 has 11 residues. The CDR3 DNA sequence: TGTGCCTGGAGTGTAACCCGAGAAGCTTTCTTT. Translating gives CAWSVTREAFF. Using reference TRBV30 and TRBJ1-1 for the parts outside the CDR3, the full variable domain is SQTIHQWPATLVQPVGSPLSLECTVEGTSNPNLYWYRQAAGRGLQLLFYSVGIGQISSEVPQNLSASRPQDRQFILSSKKLLLSDSGFYLCAWSVTREAFFGQGTRLTVV.